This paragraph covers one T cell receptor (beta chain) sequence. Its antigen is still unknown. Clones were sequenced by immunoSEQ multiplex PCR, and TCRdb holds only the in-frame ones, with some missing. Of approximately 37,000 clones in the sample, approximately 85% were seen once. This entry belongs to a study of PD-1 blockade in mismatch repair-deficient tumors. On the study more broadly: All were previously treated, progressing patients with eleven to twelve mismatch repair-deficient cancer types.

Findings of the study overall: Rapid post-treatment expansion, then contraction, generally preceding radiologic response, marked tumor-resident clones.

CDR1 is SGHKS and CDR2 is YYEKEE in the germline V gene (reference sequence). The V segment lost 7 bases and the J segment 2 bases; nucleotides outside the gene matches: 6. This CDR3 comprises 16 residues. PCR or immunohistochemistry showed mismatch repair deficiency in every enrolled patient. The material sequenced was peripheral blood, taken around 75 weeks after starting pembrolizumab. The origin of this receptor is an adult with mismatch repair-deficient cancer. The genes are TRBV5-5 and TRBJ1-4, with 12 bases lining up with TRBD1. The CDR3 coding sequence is TGTGCCAGCGACTCCGGGACAGGGGGCACTAATGAAAAACTGTTTTTT. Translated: CASDSGTGGTNEKLFF.